This T cell receptor beta chain is from a study of T-cell memory formation after mild COVID-19. Germline V gene sequence: CDR1 ENHRY, CDR2 SYGVKD. J gave up 12 bases and V 2 bases, and 10 bases lay outside the gene matches. The CDR3 runs 17 residues. Each CDR3 protein gets one entry after TCRdb re-called the 5' RACE reads with MiXCR. The sample lists 350,000 to 400,000 distinct CDR3 sequences, roughly an eighth occurring once. The chain recombines TRBV10-3 with TRBJ2-1; 16 bases align to TRBD2. The source of this sequence is a man between 18 and 29 years old who had mild COVID-19 (a few samples of this study predate the infection). Cell type and time point are not known. The sample consisted of PBMCs or a T cell subset sorted from them (not recorded which). In DNA, the CDR3 is TGTGCCATCAGTGAGACGTTCCTGGGACTAGCGGGGGGGACGCAGTTCTTC. It encodes CAISETFLGLAGGTQFF.